The clone carrying this T cell receptor beta chain has a count of ten or more. What it recognizes is unknown. TCRdb independently ran MiXCR on the 5' RACE reads; one entry per CDR3 protein. The sample holds more than 1.5 million distinct CDR3 sequences, roughly 35% seen once. These data come from a study of identical twins. The CDR3 length is 12 residues. Germline CDR1 is DFQATT and CDR2 is SNEGSKA (reference sequence). V shed 4 bases and J 0 bases; nucleotides not matched to a gene: 0. General study findings and limits: Insertions ran lower in abundant cord blood beta clonotypes, though not in memory repertoires.

The sequence derives from a newborn girl in good health. The sample comprised cord blood. The chain recombines TRBV20-1 with TRBJ2-7; TRBD1 matches at 7 bases. CDR3 sequence: CSATGGSYEQYF. The CDR3 coding sequence is TGCAGTGCTACAGGGGGCTCCTACGAGCAGTACTTC.